The source of this T cell receptor beta chain is a study of blood T cell repertoires in COVID-19. Across the study: COVID-19 samples collected from the United States, Italy and Spain covered acute and convalescent phases. T cells, B-cell-depleted T cells, or PBMCs supplied cDNA or gDNA.

Categorization into cohorts depended on clinical history that participants reported. Cohort 3 donors counted as recovered after two negative PCRs, clearance, or resolved symptoms. Only in-frame clones appear in the TCRdb table, and some are missing; sequencing was by immunoSEQ multiplex PCR. The data show approximately 440,000 clones, about nine tenths seen once. The clonotype comes from a man younger than 35 who had recovered from COVID-19. The sequenced sample was PBMCs or T cells enriched from blood (not recorded which).

The CDR3: CASSSSGGLNEQFF. In nucleotides, the CDR3 is TGTGCCAGCAGCTCAAGCGGGGGTTTGAATGAGCAGTTCTTC. The chain carries TRBV11-2 and TRBJ2-1; 8 positions match TRBD2. J gave up 7 bases and V 4 bases, and 6 bases lay outside the gene matches. CDR1 is SGHAT, CDR2 FQNNGV, per germline. This CDR3 spans 14 amino acids.